Below, 13 T cell receptor beta chains from the same sample are listed, as sequenced in a study of T cell changes during pregnancy in multiple sclerosis. Method: immunoSEQ multiplex PCR; TCRdb's copy keeps in-frame clones and lacks some. Found here are about 36,000 clones, 92% of them singletons; the top ten hold about 0.4%. This specimen was CD4+ T cells from peripheral blood mononuclear cells, taken in the third trimester of pregnancy. These receptors were taken from a female donor in good health, enrolled as a control in a pregnancy study.

The chain employs TRBV6-1 and TRBJ2-1; TRBD2 agrees at 16 bases. The ends lost 1 base at V and 8 bases at J; junction bases unmatched: 8. Germline values: CDR1 MNHNS, CDR2 SASEGT. The CDR3 loop spans 18 amino acids. The DNA for the CDR3 is TGTGCCAGCAGTGAAGGGGTCCCGGGACTAGCGGGGGGGGATGAGCAGTTCTTC. This encodes CASSEGVPGLAGGDEQFF.

V is TRBV18 and J is TRBJ2-6, with D maybe TRBD1 (6 bases). V lost 6 bases, J lost 0 bases, and 18 bases lay in between. The CDR3 spans 18 residues. Germline CDR1 KGHSH, CDR2 LQKENI. CDR3 region: CASSARGDTYSGANVLTF. The DNA for the CDR3 is TGTGCCAGCTCCGCGAGAGGGGACACCTACTCTGGGGCCAACGTCCTGACTTTC.

The CDR3, as DNA: TGTGCCAGCAGGCCTAATTTAAATAGCAATCAGCCCCAGCATTTT. It specifies CASRPNLNSNQPQHF. V and J are TRBV11-2 and TRBJ1-5, with D unresolved. The CDR3 contains 15 residues. Per germline, CDR1 SGHAT and CDR2 FQNNGV. The V and J ends lost 6 bases and 0 bases respectively, with 12 bases between them.

The chain recombines TRBV6-5 with TRBJ1-5; D unresolved. CDR3 length: 13 residues. Looked up from germline, CDR1 is MNHEY and CDR2 is SVGAGI. Trimming cost V 2 bases and J 3 bases, with 5 bases left between them. The CDR3 here is CASSYRDNQPQHF. CDR3 in DNA: TGTGCCAGCAGTTACCGGGACAATCAGCCCCAGCATTTT.

J is TRBJ1-6 and V is TRBV6-1; D ambiguous. Deletions cut 4 bases from V and 5 bases from J, with 12 bases between. This CDR3 region has 15 residues. CDR1 MNHNS and CDR2 SASEGT come from the germline V gene. CDR3 protein: CASSVAANHNSPLHF. CDR3 coding DNA: TGTGCCAGCAGTGTGGCAGCGAACCATAATTCACCCCTCCACTTT.

This chain uses TRBV6-4 with TRBJ2-1, with TRBD2 matching 13 bases. Germline CDR1 reads MRHNA; CDR2 reads SNTAGT. J lost 10 bases, V lost 4 bases, and 1 base had no gene match. The CDR3 is made up of 13 amino acids. CDR3 protein: CASSGLAGGEQFF. The CDR3 bases are TGTGCCAGCAGTGGACTAGCGGGGGGCGAGCAGTTCTTC.

This chain connects TRBV19 to TRBJ1-1, with 7 bases fitting TRBD1. The V gene's germline CDR1 is LNHDA and CDR2 SQIVND (reference sequence). J lost 4 bases, V lost 4 bases, and 6 bases had no gene match. The CDR3 contains 14 residues. In DNA form, the CDR3 reads TGTGCCAGTAGTACCAGGACAGGTTTCACTGAAGCTTTCTTT. Its translation is CASSTRTGFTEAFF.

The chain recombines TRBV7-2 with TRBJ2-7; TRBD1 matches 9 bases. This CDR3 region has 13 residues. With 5 bases clipped from V and 6 bases from J, the junction kept 5 bases outside the gene matches. Germline CDR1 reads SGHTA; CDR2 reads FQGNSA. For the CDR3, the DNA is TGTGCCAGCAGCCCTCAACAGGGGGCCGAGCAGTACTTC. This encodes CASSPQQGAEQYF.

V and J are TRBV28 and TRBJ1-1, with D tentatively TRBD1 (6 bases). Germline-derived CDR1 and CDR2 are MDHEN and SYDVKM. V was cut by 6 bases and J by 0 bases, with 17 bases left in between. The CDR3 length is 16 residues. DNA of the CDR3: TGTGCCAGCAGAGTCACAGGGCGAGGAATGAACACTGAAGCTTTCTTT. Translating it yields CASRVTGRGMNTEAFF. Drawing the rest from reference TRBV28 and TRBJ1-1, the complete variable domain is DVKVTQSSRYLVKRTGEKVFLECVQDMDHENMFWYRQDPGLGLRLIYFSYDVKMKEKGDIPEGYSVSREKKERFSLILESASTNQTSMYLCASRVTGRGMNTEAFFGQGTRLTVV.

The rearrangement links TRBV7-9 to TRBJ1-1; D gene unclear. Trimming took 4 bases from V and 1 from J, leaving 13 bases between them. CDR3 length: 15 residues. Per germline, CDR1 SEHNR and CDR2 FQNEAQ (reference sequence). This chain's CDR3 is CASSYGELSNTEAFF. The CDR3 region has the DNA TGTGCCAGCAGCTACGGGGAACTTTCGAACACTGAAGCTTTCTTT.

This clone was detected a few times. The rearrangement joins TRBV4-1 to TRBJ1-1; D remains unclear. Germline loops: CDR1 MGHRA, CDR2 YSYEKL. Trimming cost V 4 bases and J 1 base, with 7 bases left between them. This CDR3 comprises 13 residues. This chain's CDR3 is CASSRNRNTEAFF. Here the CDR3 DNA reads TGCGCCAGCAGCCGGAACAGGAACACTGAAGCTTTCTTT.

This clone was observed a single time. The chain is built from TRBV7-3 and TRBJ1-2; D call uncertain. The CDR3 contains 13 residues. With 5 bases removed from V and 8 bases from J, the gap between germline ends came to 15 bases. Germline assignment: CDR1 SGHTA and CDR2 FQGTGA. The CDR3 coding sequence is TGTGCCAGCAGCCCCCTCGAGGGCAGGGGCTACACCTTC. It specifies CASSPLEGRGYTF.

The V gene is TRBV2, the J gene TRBJ1-3; 8 positions match TRBD1. CDR1 and CDR2 from the germline V gene are SNHLY and FYNNEI. Losses at the gene ends were 6 bases for V and 2 bases for J; bases not matched to a gene: 9. This CDR3 contains 16 residues. The CDR3: CASSRQGAGTGNTIYF. The CDR3 DNA sequence: TGTGCCAGCAGCCGGCAGGGGGCAGGTACTGGAAACACCATATATTTT.